This is a list of T cell receptor beta chains from one sample in a study of immune heterogeneity within non-small cell lung tumors. TCRdb redid the calling of the multiplex PCR reads with MiXCR, one entry per CDR3 protein. This sample has more than 9,000 distinct CDR3 sequences, with around 30% found just once. Sequenced sample: lung tumor tissue. All receptors come from a woman aged 45-65 years with non-small cell lung cancer. Both conserved end residues are part of each CDR3. The order of the fields is clone size, D gene, V gene, J gene, CDR3 protein, CDR3 DNA. D genes are given only for firm matches. Not every row has a clone size; where given, it reads once, few, many or a size class.

clone size: NA; D gene: NA; V gene: TRBV25-1; J gene: TRBJ1-3; CDR3 protein: CASTPGDTIYF; CDR3 DNA: TGTGCCAGCACCCCAGGGGACACCATATATTTT
clone size: NA; D gene: TRBD2; V gene: TRBV19; J gene: TRBJ2-7; CDR3 protein: CATLPASGRAELYF; CDR3 DNA: TGTGCCACCCTCCCGGCCAGCGGGAGGGCCGAACTGTACTTC
clone size: NA; D gene: NA; V gene: TRBV24-1; J gene: TRBJ2-5; CDR3 protein: CATSDPGNGGATQYF; CDR3 DNA: TGTGCCACCAGTGACCCAGGTAACGGCGGGGCGACCCAGTACTTC
clone size: few; D gene: NA; V gene: TRBV11-2; J gene: TRBJ2-6; CDR3 protein: CASSFKRTAIYSGANVLTF; CDR3 DNA: TGTGCCAGCAGCTTCAAAAGGACCGCCATTTACTCTGGGGCCAACGTCCTGACTTTC
clone size: medium-sized; D gene: TRBD1; V gene: TRBV6-1; J gene: TRBJ1-2; CDR3 protein: CASSLGQGAGGYTF; CDR3 DNA: TGTGCCAGCAGCCTCGGACAGGGCGCTGGAGGCTACACCTTC
clone size: many; D gene: TRBD1; V gene: TRBV28; J gene: TRBJ1-6; CDR3 protein: CASSSLGTVNSPLHF; CDR3 DNA: TGTGCCAGCAGTTCGCTCGGGACAGTAAATTCACCCCTCCACTTT
clone size: NA; D gene: TRBD2; V gene: TRBV5-1; J gene: TRBJ2-3; CDR3 protein: CASSLVVSGGEDTQYF; CDR3 DNA: TGCGCCAGCAGCTTGGTTGTTAGCGGGGGGGAGGATACGCAGTATTTT
clone size: NA; D gene: TRBD1; V gene: TRBV29-1; J gene: TRBJ1-6; CDR3 protein: CSVMDRANSPLHF; CDR3 DNA: TGCAGCGTTATGGACAGGGCCAATTCACCCCTCCACTTT
clone size: NA; D gene: NA; V gene: TRBV5-4; J gene: TRBJ1-1; CDR3 protein: CASSQISMGRGAEAFF; CDR3 DNA: TGTGCCAGCAGCCAGATTTCGATGGGGAGGGGCGCTGAAGCTTTCTTT
clone size: many; D gene: NA; V gene: TRBV7-9; J gene: TRBJ2-6; CDR3 protein: CASSLAQSGANVLTF; CDR3 DNA: TGTGCCAGCAGCTTAGCTCAATCTGGGGCCAACGTCCTGACTTTC
clone size: many; D gene: NA; V gene: TRBV6-1; J gene: TRBJ1-6; CDR3 protein: CASSLDGGGNSPLHF; CDR3 DNA: TGTGCCAGCAGCCTAGATGGGGGAGGTAATTCACCCCTCCACTTT
clone size: medium-sized; D gene: TRBD1; V gene: TRBV10-1; J gene: TRBJ2-7; CDR3 protein: CASSDAPGQGSYEQYF; CDR3 DNA: TGCGCCAGCAGTGACGCACCGGGACAGGGGAGTTACGAGCAGTACTTC
clone size: many; D gene: NA; V gene: TRBV20-1; J gene: TRBJ1-6; CDR3 protein: CSARRGKGSLNSPLHF; CDR3 DNA: TGCAGTGCCAGGAGGGGGAAGGGGTCCCTTAATTCACCCCTCCACTTT
clone size: many; D gene: NA; V gene: TRBV11-2; J gene: TRBJ2-7; CDR3 protein: CASSLAEEVWGVTYEQYF; CDR3 DNA: TGTGCCAGCAGCTTAGCCGAGGAGGTCTGGGGGGTGACCTACGAGCAGTACTTC
clone size: NA; D gene: NA; V gene: TRBV6-2/TRBV6-3; J gene: TRBJ2-2; CDR3 protein: CASTVTAGAGELFF; CDR3 DNA: TGTGCCAGCACCGTGACAGCGGGTGCGGGGGAGCTGTTTTTT
clone size: medium-sized; D gene: NA; V gene: TRBV28; J gene: TRBJ1-5; CDR3 protein: CASLRGGTNQPQHF; CDR3 DNA: TGTGCCAGCCTGAGGGGGGGGACCAATCAGCCCCAGCATTTT
clone size: NA; D gene: NA; V gene: TRBV5-1; J gene: TRBJ2-5; CDR3 protein: CASKQLEQETQYF; CDR3 DNA: TGCGCCAGCAAACAACTGGAACAAGAGACCCAGTACTTC
clone size: NA; D gene: NA; V gene: TRBV6-2/TRBV6-3; J gene: TRBJ2-5; CDR3 protein: CASGRGGRETQYF; CDR3 DNA: TGTGCCAGCGGTAGAGGGGGGAGGGAGACCCAGTACTTC
clone size: many; D gene: TRBD1; V gene: TRBV2; J gene: TRBJ1-6; CDR3 protein: CASSLTGVGSPLHF; CDR3 DNA: TGTGCCAGCAGTTTGACAGGGGTAGGATCACCCCTCCACTTT
clone size: many; D gene: NA; V gene: TRBV20-1; J gene: TRBJ2-2; CDR3 protein: CRSGELFF; CDR3 DNA: TGCAGGTCCGGGGAGCTGTTTTTT
clone size: NA; D gene: TRBD1; V gene: TRBV10-1; J gene: TRBJ2-1; CDR3 protein: CASSDPGQGYNEQFF; CDR3 DNA: TGCGCCAGCAGTGACCCCGGACAGGGATACAATGAGCAGTTCTTC